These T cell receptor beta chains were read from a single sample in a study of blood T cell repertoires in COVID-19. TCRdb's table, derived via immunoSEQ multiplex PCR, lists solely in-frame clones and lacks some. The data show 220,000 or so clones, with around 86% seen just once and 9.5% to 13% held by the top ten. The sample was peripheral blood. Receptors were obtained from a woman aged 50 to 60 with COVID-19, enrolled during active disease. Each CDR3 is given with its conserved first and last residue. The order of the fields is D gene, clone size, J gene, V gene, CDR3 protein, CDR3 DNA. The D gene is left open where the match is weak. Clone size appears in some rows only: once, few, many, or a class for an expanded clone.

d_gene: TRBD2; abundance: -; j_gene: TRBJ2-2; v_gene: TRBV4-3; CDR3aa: CASSQEGGRNTGELFF; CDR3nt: TGCGCCAGCAGCCAAGAGGGGGGGAGGAACACCGGGGAGCTGTTTTTT
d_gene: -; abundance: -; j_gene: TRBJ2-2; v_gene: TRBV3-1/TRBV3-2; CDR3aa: CASALGAHTGELFF; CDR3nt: TGTGCCAGCGCATTGGGGGCCCACACCGGGGAGCTGTTTTTT
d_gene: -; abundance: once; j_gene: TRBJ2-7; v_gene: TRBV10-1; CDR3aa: CASSPGTLYEQYF; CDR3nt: TGCGCCAGCAGTCCCGGGACTCTCTACGAGCAGTACTTC
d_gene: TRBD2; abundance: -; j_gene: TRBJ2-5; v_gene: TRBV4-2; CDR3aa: CASSHTRGEGETQYF; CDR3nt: TGTGCCAGCAGCCATACCCGGGGGGAAGGAGAGACCCAGTACTTC
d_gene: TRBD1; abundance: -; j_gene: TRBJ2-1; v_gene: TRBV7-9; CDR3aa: CASSLTGHNEQFF; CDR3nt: TGTGCCAGCAGTTTGACAGGGCACAATGAGCAGTTCTTC
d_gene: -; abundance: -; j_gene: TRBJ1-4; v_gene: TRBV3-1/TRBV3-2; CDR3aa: CASSQGGLANEKLFF; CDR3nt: TGTGCCAGCAGCCAAGGAGGGCTCGCTAATGAAAAACTGTTTTTT
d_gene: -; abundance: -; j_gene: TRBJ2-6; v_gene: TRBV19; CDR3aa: CASSSYGGANVLTF; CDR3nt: TGTGCCAGTAGTTCCTACGGTGGGGCCAACGTCCTGACTTTC
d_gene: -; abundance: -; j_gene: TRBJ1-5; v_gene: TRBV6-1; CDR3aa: CASSETGNRDQPQHF; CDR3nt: TGTGCCAGCAGTGAGACAGGCAACCGCGATCAGCCCCAGCATTTT
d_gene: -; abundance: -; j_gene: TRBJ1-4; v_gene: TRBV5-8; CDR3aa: CASSRPQERSEKLFF; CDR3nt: TGTGCCAGCAGTCGACCACAGGAGAGGAGCGAAAAACTGTTTTTT
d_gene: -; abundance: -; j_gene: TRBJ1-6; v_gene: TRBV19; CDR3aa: CASSLGQLNSPLHF; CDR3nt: TGTGCCAGTAGCCTCGGACAGCTAAATTCACCCCTCCACTTT
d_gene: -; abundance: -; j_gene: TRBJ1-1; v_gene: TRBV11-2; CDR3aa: CASSLRGPTDTEAFF; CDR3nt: TGTGCCAGCAGCTTACGAGGTCCGACGGACACTGAAGCTTTCTTT
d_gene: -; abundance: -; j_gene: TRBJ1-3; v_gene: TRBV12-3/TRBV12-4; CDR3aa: CASSLYGNTIYF; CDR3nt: TGTGCCAGCAGTTTATATGGAAACACCATATATTTT
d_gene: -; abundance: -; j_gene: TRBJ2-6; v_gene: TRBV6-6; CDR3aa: CASNPAGRTGANVLTF; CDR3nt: TGTGCCAGCAACCCGGCAGGGCGAACTGGGGCCAACGTCCTGACTTTC
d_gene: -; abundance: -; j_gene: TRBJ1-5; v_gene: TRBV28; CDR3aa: CASSDGGLRNQPQHF; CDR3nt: TGTGCCTCCTCAGACGGGGGATTGCGAAACCAGCCCCAGCATTTT
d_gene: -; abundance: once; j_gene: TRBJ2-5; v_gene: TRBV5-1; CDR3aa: CASSLEGGKETQYF; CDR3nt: TGCGCCAGCAGCTTGGAAGGGGGAAAGGAGACCCAGTACTTC
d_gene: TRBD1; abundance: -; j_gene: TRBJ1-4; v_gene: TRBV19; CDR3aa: CASSTGTGEKLFF; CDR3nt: TGTGCCAGTAGTACCGGGACAGGCGAAAAACTGTTTTTT
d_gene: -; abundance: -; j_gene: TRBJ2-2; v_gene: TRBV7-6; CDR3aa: CASSLDLGAATGELFF; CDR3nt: TGTGCCAGCAGCTTAGATCTCGGAGCGGCCACCGGGGAGCTGTTTTTT
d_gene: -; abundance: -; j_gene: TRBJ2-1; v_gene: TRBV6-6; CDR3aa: CASTPQGHEQFF; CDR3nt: TGTGCCAGCACTCCTCAGGGTCATGAGCAGTTCTTC
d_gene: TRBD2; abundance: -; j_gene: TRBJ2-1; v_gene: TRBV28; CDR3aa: CASSLYSGGTNNEQFF; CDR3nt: TGTGCCAGCAGTTTGTATAGCGGGGGGACAAACAATGAGCAGTTCTTC
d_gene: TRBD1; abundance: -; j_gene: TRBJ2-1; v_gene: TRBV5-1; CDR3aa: CASSLGDSSYNEQFF; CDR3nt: TGCGCCAGCAGCTTGGGGGACAGCTCCTACAATGAGCAGTTCTTC
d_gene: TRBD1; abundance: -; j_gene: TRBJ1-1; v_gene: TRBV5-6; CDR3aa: CASSADRGGFETEAFF; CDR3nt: TGTGCCAGCAGCGCGGACAGGGGAGGGTTCGAGACTGAAGCTTTCTTT
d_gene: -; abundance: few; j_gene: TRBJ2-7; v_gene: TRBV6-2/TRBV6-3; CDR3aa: CASSQLLGTPQSEQYF; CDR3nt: TGTGCCAGCAGCCAACTCCTCGGGACTCCCCAAAGCGAGCAGTACTTC
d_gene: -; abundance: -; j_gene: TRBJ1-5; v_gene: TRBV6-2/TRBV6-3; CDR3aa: CASSPYRTGSNQPQHF; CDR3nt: TGTGCCAGCAGTCCCTATCGAACAGGGAGCAATCAGCCCCAGCATTTT
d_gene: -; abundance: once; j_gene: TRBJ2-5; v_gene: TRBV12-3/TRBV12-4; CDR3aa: CASSLARQETQYF; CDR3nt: TGTGCCAGCAGTTTAGCGCGGCAAGAGACCCAGTACTTC
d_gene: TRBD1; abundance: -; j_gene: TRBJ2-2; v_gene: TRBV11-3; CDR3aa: CASSLALQTGGLLSGELFF; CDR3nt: TGTGCCAGCAGCTTAGCCCTCCAAACAGGGGGCTTGCTTTCCGGGGAGCTGTTTTTT
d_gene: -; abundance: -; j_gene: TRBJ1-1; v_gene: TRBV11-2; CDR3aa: CASSLVRGRTTEAFF; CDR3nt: TGTGCCAGCAGCTTAGTTAGGGGTAGGACCACTGAAGCTTTCTTT
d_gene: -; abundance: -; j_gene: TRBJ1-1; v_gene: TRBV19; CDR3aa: CASSPIMNTEAFF; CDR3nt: TGTGCCAGTAGTCCTATCATGAACACTGAAGCTTTCTTT
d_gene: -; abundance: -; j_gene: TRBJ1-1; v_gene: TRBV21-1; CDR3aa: CASSQNRGDSILNTEAFF; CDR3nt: TGTGCCAGCAGTCAAAACAGGGGCGACTCGATCCTAAACACTGAAGCTTTCTTT
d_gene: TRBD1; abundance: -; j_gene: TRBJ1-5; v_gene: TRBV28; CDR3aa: CASSPHRGQITYSNQPQHF; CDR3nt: TGTGCCAGCAGTCCCCACCGGGGACAGATTACTTATAGCAATCAGCCCCAGCATTTT
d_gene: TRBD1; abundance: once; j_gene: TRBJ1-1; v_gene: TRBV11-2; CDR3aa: CASSSRTGDTEAFF; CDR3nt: TGTGCCAGCAGCTCTAGGACAGGGGACACTGAAGCTTTCTTT
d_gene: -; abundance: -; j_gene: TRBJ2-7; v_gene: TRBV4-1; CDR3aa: CASSQLLIGGGGSEQYF; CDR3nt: TGCGCCAGCAGCCAATTACTAATAGGAGGGGGCGGTAGCGAGCAGTACTTC
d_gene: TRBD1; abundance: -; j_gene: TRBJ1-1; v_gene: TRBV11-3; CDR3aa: CASSLRGLDTEAFF; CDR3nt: TGTGCCAGCAGCTTGAGGGGGCTAGACACTGAAGCTTTCTTT
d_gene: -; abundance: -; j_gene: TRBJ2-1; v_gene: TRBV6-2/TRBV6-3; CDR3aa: CASSYSGASGDNEQFF; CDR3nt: TGTGCCAGCAGTTACTCGGGGGCTAGCGGTGACAATGAGCAGTTCTTC
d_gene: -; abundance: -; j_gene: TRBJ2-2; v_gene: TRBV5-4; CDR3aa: CASSRTGITGELFF; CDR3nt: TGTGCCAGCAGCCGAACAGGGATCACCGGGGAGCTGTTTTTT
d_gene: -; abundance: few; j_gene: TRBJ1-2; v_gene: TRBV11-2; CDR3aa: CASSLGGGSGYTF; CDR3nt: TGTGCCAGCAGCTTAGGCGGGGGTTCTGGCTACACCTTC
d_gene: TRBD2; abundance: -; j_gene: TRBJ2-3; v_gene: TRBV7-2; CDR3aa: CASSPGTSGARTDTQYF; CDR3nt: TGTGCCAGCAGCCCCGGGACTAGCGGAGCCCGCACAGATACGCAGTATTTT
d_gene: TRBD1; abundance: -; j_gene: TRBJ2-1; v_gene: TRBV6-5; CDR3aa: CASKLTRTGYEQFF; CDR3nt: TGTGCCAGCAAACTAACAAGGACAGGGTACGAGCAGTTCTTC
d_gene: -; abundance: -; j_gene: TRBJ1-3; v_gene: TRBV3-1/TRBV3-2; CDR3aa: CASSQAPQGIRNTIYF; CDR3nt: TGTGCCAGCAGCCAAGCACCGCAGGGGATTAGAAACACCATATATTTT
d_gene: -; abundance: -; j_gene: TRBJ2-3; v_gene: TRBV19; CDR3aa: CASSMSVATDTQYF; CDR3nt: TGTGCCAGTAGTATGTCTGTAGCCACAGATACGCAGTATTTT
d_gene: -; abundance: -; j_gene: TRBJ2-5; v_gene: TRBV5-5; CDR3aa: CASSLSGQVQETQYF; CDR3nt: TGTGCCAGCAGCTTGTCGGGACAAGTACAAGAGACCCAGTACTTC
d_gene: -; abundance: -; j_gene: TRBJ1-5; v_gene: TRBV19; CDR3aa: CASSIDSYQPQHF; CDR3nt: TGTGCCAGTAGTATTGACAGCTATCAGCCCCAGCATTTT
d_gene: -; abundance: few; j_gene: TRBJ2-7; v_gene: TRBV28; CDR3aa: CASSLLSGGRRAEQYF; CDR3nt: TGTGCCAGCAGTCTCCTCTCAGGGGGGAGGAGGGCCGAGCAGTACTTC
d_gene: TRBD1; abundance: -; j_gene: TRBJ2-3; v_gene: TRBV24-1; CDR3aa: CATKGQPREDTQYF; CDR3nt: TGTGCCACCAAGGGACAGCCCCGCGAGGATACGCAGTATTTT
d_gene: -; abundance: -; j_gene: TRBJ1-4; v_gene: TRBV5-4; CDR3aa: CASSLDRGATNEKLFF; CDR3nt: TGTGCCAGCAGCTTGGATCGGGGGGCAACTAATGAAAAACTGTTTTTT
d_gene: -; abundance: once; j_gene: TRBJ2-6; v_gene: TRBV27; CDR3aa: CASSLDTSYHSGANVLTF; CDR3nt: TGTGCCAGCAGTTTAGACACCAGTTACCACTCTGGGGCCAACGTCCTGACTTTC